These 16 T cell receptor beta chains originate from one sample sequenced in a study of blood T cells in healthy people across ages. With a J-beta primer mix and a sample-barcoded 5' primer, a second PCR ran 7 to 11 cycles. Each CDR3 protein is one row after TCRdb ran MiXCR on the 5' RACE reads. Of 1.5 million to 2 million distinct CDR3 sequences detected, 28% appear once; the ten largest clones hold less than 9.5%. The specimen was blood. All receptors come from a woman in her 30s in good health.

The chain employs TRBV9 and TRBJ2-7; tentative D call: TRBD2 (6 bases). V lost 3 bases, J lost 12 bases, and 22 bases lay in between. Germline values: CDR1 SGDLS, CDR2 YYNGEE. The CDR3 runs 14 residues. As DNA, the CDR3 is TGTGCCAGCAGCGACCGGGACTCGCAAGAGACCCGGTACTTC. It specifies CASSDRDSQETRYF.

The gene calls are TRBV5-1 and TRBJ2-7, with 7 bases lining up with TRBD1. The tail of the sequence fits TRBJ2-5 better, so the J call may be wrong. Germline V lookup: CDR1 SGHRS, CDR2 YFSETQ. The CDR3 is made up of 14 amino acids. CDR3 region: CASSPGQVQETQYF. In DNA, the CDR3 is TGCGCCAGCAGCCCTGGACAGGTTCAAGAGACCCAGTACTTC.

CDR3 DNA: TGTGCCAGCAGCCCTGAGCGGGGGGTCCCCAATGAGCAGTTCTTC. Translated: CASSPERGVPNEQFF. The chain carries TRBV7-3 and TRBJ2-1; 9 bases fit TRBD2. The V segment lost 5 bases and the J segment 6 bases; nucleotides outside the gene matches: 8. There are 15 residues in the CDR3. Per germline, CDR1 SGHTA and CDR2 FQGTGA. Supplemented by reference TRBV7-3 and TRBJ2-1, the full variable domain reads GAGVSQTPSNKVTEKGKYVELRCDPISGHTALYWYRQSLGQGPEFLIYFQGTGAADDSGLPNDRFFAVRPEGSVSTLKIQRTERGDSAVYLCASSPERGVPNEQFFGPGTRLTVL.

The chain carries TRBV3-1 and TRBJ2-7; the D is unclear. Judging by the DNA end, TRBJ2-5 fits better; the J call may be wrong. The CDR3 is 12 amino acids. CDR1 and CDR2 (germline): LGHDT, YNNKEL (reference sequence). Here the CDR3 DNA reads TGTGCCAGCAGCCAAGGGCTAGGGACCCAGTACTTC. Translation: CASSQGLGTQYF.

In this sample, this clonotype turned up a few times. The CDR3 here is CSAIAPSGGGITQYF. The CDR3 coding sequence is TGCAGTGCTATAGCACCTAGCGGGGGGGGAATAACGCAGTATTTT. The rearrangement links TRBV20-1 to TRBJ2-3; 12 nucleotides align to TRBD2. The junction had 11 bases not matched to a gene; V was cut back by 4 bases and J by 9 bases. The germline V gene has CDR1 DFQATT and CDR2 SNEGSKA (reference sequence). This CDR3 is 15 amino acids long.

The CDR3 DNA is TGCGCCAGCAGCTTGGAAGTGTATAATTCACCCCTCCACTTT. Translation: CASSLEVYNSPLHF. The rearrangement uses TRBV5-1 and TRBJ1-6; D gene uncertain. The CDR3 contains 14 residues. V was cut by 0 bases and J by 4 bases, with 5 bases left in between. Germline CDR1 is SGHRS and CDR2 is YFSETQ.

In its sample, this clonotype was seen once. This chain connects TRBV9 to TRBJ2-1; the match to TRBD2 covers 12 bases. Trimming removed 3 bases from V and 6 bases from J; junction bases left unmatched: 7. The germline V gene encodes CDR1 SGDLS and CDR2 YYNGEE. The CDR3 length is 16 residues. CDR3 amino acids: CASSALAGGGGNEQFF. The DNA of the CDR3 is TGTGCCAGCAGCGCTCTAGCGGGAGGGGGGGGCAATGAGCAGTTCTTC.

The rearrangement links TRBV5-5 to TRBJ2-3; D might be TRBD1 or TRBD2, each matching 5 bases. V was cut by 4 bases and J by 5 bases, with 17 bases left in between. Germline V CDR1 and CDR2: SGHKS, YYEKEE (reference sequence). The CDR3 sequence is 15 residues long. CDR3 in amino acids: CASSPYEGSGDTQYF. The CDR3 nucleotides read TGTGCCAGCAGCCCCTATGAGGGGAGTGGAGATACGCAGTATTTT.

The V gene is TRBV5-6, the J gene TRBJ2-2; 7 nucleotides line up with TRBD2. Germline V lookup: CDR1 SGHDT, CDR2 YYEEEE. The junction had 6 bases not matched to a gene; V was cut back by 7 bases and J by 0 bases. The CDR3 length is 15 residues. CDR3 residues: CASRARGANTGELFF. DNA for the CDR3: TGTGCCAGCCGAGCCCGGGGGGCGAACACCGGGGAGCTGTTTTTT.

This rearrangement joins TRBV9 to TRBJ1-2, with D hard to call. The CDR3 loop spans 14 amino acids. V was cut by 6 bases and J by 0 bases, with 12 bases left in between. Germline V lookup: CDR1 SGDLS, CDR2 YYNGEE. This chain's CDR3 is CASNPDGANYGYTF. In nucleotides, the CDR3 is TGTGCCAGCAACCCGGACGGAGCTAACTATGGCTACACCTTC.

This clonotype was detected a few times. The V and J genes are TRBV29-1 and TRBJ2-7, with TRBD2 matching 8 bases. The ends lost 8 bases at V and 4 bases at J; junction bases unmatched: 10. CDR3 length: 13 amino acids. Germline loops: CDR1 SQVTM, CDR2 ANQGSEA. The CDR3 protein is CSFSGTREYEQYF. CDR3 DNA: TGCAGCTTTTCGGGGACTAGAGAGTACGAGCAGTACTTC.

This clonotype appeared a few times. The gene calls are TRBV7-9 and TRBJ2-7; D is unclear. There are 16 residues in the CDR3. V was shortened by 2 bases and J by 0 bases, with 14 bases between the two germline ends. From germline, CDR1 is SEHNR and CDR2 FQNEAQ (reference sequence). The DNA for the CDR3 is TGTGCCAGCAGCTTATTTTCCCCAGGAAACTCCTACGAGCAGTACTTC. Translation gives CASSLFSPGNSYEQYF.

This clonotype has at least ten counts. V and J are TRBV7-2 and TRBJ2-1; D is uncertain. V was clipped by 6 bases and J by 7 bases, with 16 bases between them. Germline V gene sequence: CDR1 SGHTA, CDR2 FQGNSA. CDR3 length: 14 residues. Written as DNA, the CDR3 is TGTGCCAGCAGTCAACAAGACGGCCTAAATGAGCAGTTCTTC. Translating gives CASSQQDGLNEQFF.

The chain carries TRBV20-1 and TRBJ1-5, with a weak D call TRBD1 (6 bases). This CDR3 spans 18 amino acids. Germline V lookup: CDR1 DFQATT, CDR2 SNEGSKA (reference sequence). Trimming stripped 3 bases from V and 0 bases from J, with 21 bases between. CDR3 protein: CSARSSPGHLYSNQPQHF. The CDR3 region has the DNA TGCAGTGCTAGGAGCTCACCGGGACACTTATATAGCAATCAGCCCCAGCATTTT.

The chain uses TRBV5-1 and TRBJ1-5; D is uncertain. Germline V gene sequence: CDR1 SGHRS, CDR2 YFSETQ. V was cut by 0 bases and J by 2 bases, with 15 bases left in between. This CDR3 contains 17 residues. The CDR3 spells CASSLALQTAGNQPQHF. CDR3 coding DNA: TGCGCCAGCAGCTTGGCGCTTCAGACGGCTGGCAATCAGCCCCAGCATTTT.

This clonotype was observed at least ten times. V gene TRBV7-2 combines with J gene TRBJ2-3; no clear D gene. CDR3 length equals 13 residues. CDR1 and CDR2 from the germline V gene are SGHTA and FQGNSA. Trimming took 4 bases from V and 6 from J, leaving 11 bases between them. CDR3: CASSSSQQDTQYF. CDR3 sequence (DNA): TGTGCCAGCAGCTCATCCCAACAGGATACGCAGTATTTT.